This TCR beta chain derives from a study of identical twins (dated by TCRdb to 2016 to 2017). In the study overall: To test whether fetal clonotypes persist, the study used deep sequencing on TCR alpha and beta repertoires from monozygotic twins, unrelated adults of various ages, and cord blood. To rule out contamination, the twin experiments were replicated at different times with different library preparation protocols. What the research found in general, with its limitations: Fewer insertions were carried by abundant cord blood beta clonotypes, a similar but weaker trend appeared in young adult naive repertoires, and no such trend appeared in memory repertoires. Excess twin sharing in beta out-of-frame sequences was weaker because fewer shared sequences lowered the signal-to-noise ratio. Compared with coincidental sharing between unrelated individuals, an excess of low generation-probability sequences was observed among out-of-frame TCR alpha sequences shared between twins. In monozygotic twins, recombination models systematically underestimated out-of-frame TCR alpha sharing, but the models matched the sharing seen between unrelated individuals. Because the same donors could not be followed over many years, the conclusions relied on cross-sectional statistical analysis. Zero-insertion analyses could be partly confounded by invariant T cells such as MAIT and iNKT, though diverse VJ usage argued against such confounding for most clonotypes.

V sheds 5 bases and J sheds 5 bases, leaving 18 bases between their ends. CDR1 and CDR2, looked up from the germline V gene, are SGHVS and FQNEAQ. Inclusive of the bounding cysteine and phenylalanine, the CDR3 is 15 residues long. The entry retains the CDR3 DNA only, 45 bases that are in frame from base 1. Every donor was a healthy Caucasian. The twin cohort comprised three pairs of female monozygotic twins, all aged roughly 18 to 30 years. Peripheral blood mononuclear cells were the source from which RNA for the TCR libraries was isolated. About this clonotype itself: Its cognate antigen has yet to be identified. Qualities for individual bases were not recorded, and no much larger clone is one base off.

The library was generated by 5' RACE. Sequencing instrument: Illumina HiSeq 2000. A universal primer binding site was introduced by template switching, and a unique molecular identifier was present in the final cDNA, enabling accurate counting of TCR cDNA molecules. Specific primers in the conserved constant-segment region were used to synthesize first-strand cDNA for TCR alpha and beta chains. To control for contamination, each cDNA library was double barcoded with a SMART-Mk sample barcode plus Illumina barcodes. TruSeq adapter sequences and Illumina sample barcodes were added in two successive PCR steps. Sequencing of the TCR alpha and beta cDNA libraries was done on the Illumina HiSeq platform using custom primers. Processing in the source paper ran as follows. Raw reads were processed with MiGEC to extract unique molecular identifiers, and MiXCR was used to determine CDR3 positions. For each individual, recombination models were inferred using an EM algorithm with the repgenHMM and IGoR tools. Shared clonotypes were analyzed with the tcR package in R, and sharing was normalized by the product of cloneset sizes. To study raw recombination without the effects of thymic and clonal selection, out-of-frame nonproductive sequences were analyzed. TCRdb ran its own pipeline on the public reads, namely fastp trimming at Q25 and MiXCR clone calling, and kept in-frame beta chains. Duplicate CDR3 protein sequences are folded into a single record with the most common DNA and genes. In this record, the V and J calls reflect TCRdb's handling and not the investigators' own analysis. Recorded for this sample are about 570,000 distinct CDR3 sequences; 9.6% of them occurred a single time. The ten largest clones represent roughly 3% of the sample.

Separately, the same data were catalogued under a study of yellow fever vaccine responses in identical twins. That second publication adds: According to the authors, in identical twins the way T cells responded to vaccination appeared partly convergent and partly personalized. In the study, vaccine-responding T cell clones were precisely tracked in identical twins.

The sample was PBMCs. The TCR sequence derives from a woman in her late teens or twenties in good health. Recombination connected TRBV7-8 to TRBJ2-5; TRBD2 is perhaps the D gene, given 6 matching bases. The nucleotide sequence reads as follows: TGTGCCAGCAGCGTACGTAGCGGTACGGGGGAGACCCAGTACTTC. This codes for CASSVRSGTGETQYF.